These 31 T cell receptor beta chains were all obtained from the same sample, sequenced in a study of blood T cell repertoires in COVID-19. Clones were read by immunoSEQ multiplex PCR, and TCRdb kept only the in-frame ones, dropping some. There are more than 140,000 clones in the sample; about 82% occur only once, and almost 8.5% lies in the top ten. Sequences were obtained from peripheral blood. These receptors all come from a woman aged 60-75 years with acute or convalescent COVID-19.

The chain joins TRBV12-5 to TRBJ2-5; 15 bases agree with TRBD2. This CDR3 region has 21 residues. Per germline, CDR1 LGHNT and CDR2 FRNRAP. Trimming cost V 0 bases and J 5 bases; bases outside gene matches: 16. The CDR3 region has the DNA TGTGCTAGTGGTTTGGTAACGGGTGGACTAGCGGGGGGGCCAACTCGGGAGACCCAGTACTTC. Its translation is CASGLVTGGLAGGPTRETQYF.

This chain joins TRBV6-4 and TRBJ1-1; a weak D match, TRBD1 (5 bases). The V end lost 5 bases, the J end lost 4 bases, and 11 bases lay between the germline ends. The V gene's germline CDR1 is MRHNA and CDR2 SNTAGT. This CDR3 has 13 amino acids. The CDR3 DNA reads TGTGCCAGCAGTCTCTCAGGGCGCACTGAAGCTTTCTTT. Translated, it gives CASSLSGRTEAFF.

The genes are TRBV6-5 and TRBJ1-4, with D unresolved. Between the trimmed V and J ends, which lost 8 bases and 4 bases, there was a span of 8 bases. Germline V lookup: CDR1 MNHEY, CDR2 SVGAGI. This CDR3 has 12 residues. The CDR3 protein is CASRTFNEKLFF. Here the CDR3 DNA reads TGTGCCAGCCGGACTTTTAATGAAAAACTGTTTTTT.

The chain joins TRBV5-8 to TRBJ2-3; D is ambiguous. This CDR3 comprises 14 residues. Trimming cost V 0 bases and J 7 bases, with 12 bases left between them. Germline-derived CDR1 and CDR2 are SGHTS and YDEGEE. CDR3 sequence reads: CASSLAFSFNTQYF. CDR3 in DNA: TGTGCCAGCAGCTTGGCCTTTAGTTTTAATACGCAGTATTTT.

The chain joins TRBV30 to TRBJ2-1; no clear D gene. This CDR3 region has 12 residues. Germline V gene lookup returns CDR1 GTSNPN and CDR2 SVGIG (reference sequence). Deletions cut 1 base from V and 5 bases from J, with 6 bases between. The DNA of the CDR3 is TGTGCCTGGAGTGATAACAACAATGAGCAGTTCTTC. Its protein product is CAWSDNNNEQFF. Using reference TRBV30 and TRBJ2-1 for the parts outside the CDR3, the full variable domain is SQTIHQWPATLVQPVGSPLSLECTVEGTSNPNLYWYRQAAGRGLQLLFYSVGIGQISSEVPQNLSASRPQDRQFILSSKKLLLSDSGFYLCAWSDNNNEQFFGPGTRLTVL.

The chain joins TRBV12-3 or TRBV12-4 to TRBJ1-3; D is uncertain. V was clipped by 10 bases and J by 3 bases, with 13 bases between them. CDR3 size: 13 residues. The CDR3 bases are TGTGCCACCTCCCGGGGTTTTGGAAACACCATATATTTT. This translates into CATSRGFGNTIYF.

This chain joins TRBV24-1 and TRBJ2-1; perhaps TRBD2 as D (7 bases). The V gene lost 1 base and the J gene lost 5 bases, with 17 bases spanning the gap. Per germline, CDR1 KGHDR and CDR2 SFDVKD. This CDR3 has 17 residues. The CDR3: CATSDFGGARRNNEQFF. In DNA, the CDR3 is TGTGCCACCAGTGATTTTGGGGGGGCGCGAAGAAACAATGAGCAGTTCTTC.

This chain joins TRBV20-1 and TRBJ1-4; 9 nucleotides match TRBD1. The germline gives CDR1 DFQATT, CDR2 SNEGSKA (reference sequence). Trimming took 3 bases from V and 7 from J; bases not matched to a gene: 24. The CDR3 loop spans 20 amino acids. For the CDR3, the DNA is TGCAGTGCTAGTTTTCCCCCGCCGGGACAGGGACTACCTTTTAGTGAAAAACTGTTTTTT. Translated, it gives CSASFPPPGQGLPFSEKLFF.

The chain combines TRBV7-9 with TRBJ2-1, with 9 bases that match TRBD1. CDR3 length: 16 amino acids. Germline V gene data show CDR1 as SEHNR and CDR2 as FQNEAQ (reference sequence). Trimming removed 2 bases from V and 7 bases from J; junction bases left unmatched: 9. CDR3 protein: CASSLLTGGSLNEQFF. DNA of the CDR3: TGTGCCAGCAGCTTACTAACAGGGGGCAGTTTGAATGAGCAGTTCTTC.

The genes are TRBV13 and TRBJ2-3; 13 nucleotides match TRBD2. Germline CDR1 and CDR2: PRHDT and FYEKMQ (reference sequence). V was clipped by 0 bases and J by 5 bases; unmatched bases: 8. The CDR3 contains 18 residues. The CDR3 protein is CASSLGLAGGRGGDTQYF. The DNA for the CDR3 is TGTGCCAGCAGCTTAGGACTAGCGGGGGGGCGAGGTGGAGATACGCAGTATTTT.

The chain couples TRBV7-6 to TRBJ2-1; 8 bases fit TRBD2. The ends lost 1 base at V and 6 bases at J; junction bases unmatched: 8. The germline CDR1 and CDR2 sequences are SGHVS and FNYEAQ. This CDR3 is built from 16 residues. CDR3 coding DNA: TGTGCCAGCAGCTTAGTGGGGACTAGAGGTACCAATGAGCAGTTCTTC. Translated, it gives CASSLVGTRGTNEQFF. Full variable domain (remainder filled in from reference TRBV7-6 and TRBJ2-1): GAGVSQSPRYKVTKRGQDVALRCDPISGHVSLYWYRQALGQGPEFLTYFNYEAQQDKSGLPNDRFSAERPEGSISTLTIQRTEQRDSAMYRCASSLVGTRGTNEQFFGPGTRLTVL.

V gene TRBV7-2 combines with J gene TRBJ2-2; perhaps TRBD1 as D (6 bases). The CDR3 loop spans 14 amino acids. Germline CDR1 SGHTA, CDR2 FQGNSA. V lost 5 bases and J 4 bases, leaving 11 bases between the germline ends. The CDR3 loop reads CASSQQGFTGELFF. CDR3 DNA: TGTGCCAGCAGCCAGCAGGGGTTCACCGGGGAGCTGTTTTTT.

The genes are TRBV11-1 and TRBJ2-7; possibly TRBD2 for D (6 bases). Germline CDR1 reads SGHAT; CDR2 reads FQDESV (reference sequence). Trimming left V 3 bases short and J 4 bases short, with 10 bases between. The CDR3 is made up of 13 amino acids. The CDR3 coding sequence is TGTGCCAGCAGCTTCGTGCGGGGTTACGAGCAGTACTTC. Amino acids: CASSFVRGYEQYF.

CDR3 region: CASTRTNQLYEQYF. The CDR3 DNA is TGTGCCAGCACAAGAACGAACCAACTCTACGAGCAGTACTTC. The chain has TRBV2 and TRBJ2-7, with unresolved D. Germline values: CDR1 SNHLY, CDR2 FYNNEI. CDR3 length: 14 amino acids. The germline V and J ends were trimmed by 7 bases and 3 bases, with 16 bases remaining between them.

The chain carries TRBV29-1 and TRBJ2-7, with TRBD2 as a possible D gene (5 bases). The V and J ends lost 4 bases and 5 bases respectively, with 24 bases between them. The germline CDR1 and CDR2 sequences are SQVTM and ANQGSEA. The length of the CDR3 is 16 residues. The CDR3 sequence is CSVAEYFGGRNNEQYF. CDR3 nucleotide sequence: TGCAGCGTTGCCGAATATTTCGGAGGTCGGAATAACGAGCAGTACTTC.

The chain uses TRBV12-3 or TRBV12-4 and TRBJ1-2; no clear D. There are 13 residues in the CDR3. Trimming pared 2 bases from V and 5 bases from J, leaving 9 bases between. In DNA form, the CDR3 reads TGTGCCAGCAGTTTAAATGGAGCATATGGCTACACCTTC. Translated, it gives CASSLNGAYGYTF.

DNA of the CDR3: TGTGCCAGCAGCCTTCGAACCATGGGGGGGGGCCATGAGCAGTTCTTC. Amino acids: CASSLRTMGGGHEQFF. The chain combines TRBV3-1 (or the pseudogene TRBV3-2) with TRBJ2-1; the D gene is possibly TRBD2 (7 bases). This CDR3 is built from 16 residues. Germline V gene lookup returns CDR1 LGHDT and CDR2 YNNKEL (reference sequence). V was shortened by 4 bases and J by 8 bases, with 21 bases between the two germline ends.

The gene calls are TRBV28 and TRBJ1-5; the match to TRBD1 covers 10 bases. The CDR3 is 15 residues long. CDR1 and CDR2 from the germline V gene are MDHEN and SYDVKM. V lost 6 bases and J lost 2; bases outside the gene matches: 4. The CDR3 DNA sequence: TGTGCCAGCAGGAGGGACAGGGGAGGCAATCAGCCCCAGCATTTT. It translates to CASRRDRGGNQPQHF.

V gene TRBV14 combines with J gene TRBJ2-1; no reliable D call. The CDR3 runs to 14 residues. The V end was cut by 0 bases, the J end by 9 bases, with 12 bases between. CDR1 and CDR2 from the germline V gene are SGHDN and FVKESK. The CDR3 DNA reads TGTGCCAGCAGCCAAGAACCAGACTCGGGTGAGCAGTTCTTC. Residues: CASSQEPDSGEQFF.

This clone has at least ten counts. V usage is TRBV5-1 and J usage is TRBJ2-1, with a tentative D call TRBD2 (6 bases). This CDR3 has 13 amino acids. CDR1 is SGHRS, CDR2 YFSETQ, per germline. Trimming removed 4 bases from V and 6 bases from J, with 11 bases in between. The CDR3 spells CASSPTSTNEQFF. Here the CDR3 DNA reads TGCGCCAGCAGCCCTACTAGCACCAATGAGCAGTTCTTC.

J is TRBJ2-7 and V is TRBV9; 11 nucleotides align to TRBD2. Germline CDR1 SGDLS, CDR2 YYNGEE. Losses at the gene ends were 2 bases for V and 6 bases for J; bases not matched to a gene: 7. The length of the CDR3 is 15 residues. DNA for the CDR3: TGTGCCAGCAGCGTCGATAGCGGGGGGGCCCTCGAGCAGTACTTC. Amino acid sequence: CASSVDSGGALEQYF.

The V call is TRBV6-2 or TRBV6-3, the J call TRBJ2-3; D is perhaps TRBD2 (5 bases). Deletions cut 0 bases from V and 2 bases from J, with 12 bases between. The CDR3 covers 16 residues. Germline V lookup: CDR1 MNHEY, CDR2 SVGEGT. This chain's CDR3 is CASSYSRDRATDTQYF. Here the CDR3 DNA reads TGTGCCAGCAGTTACTCGAGGGATCGGGCCACAGATACGCAGTATTTT.

This clone occurred many times. The rearrangement uses TRBV10-3 and TRBJ1-6; 7 positions match TRBD1. The CDR3 length is 16 residues. Germline CDR1 and CDR2: ENHRY and SYGVKD. The V gene end was trimmed by 3 bases and the J gene end by 4 bases; junction bases not matched to a gene: 6. The CDR3 region has the DNA TGTGCCATCAGTGAAAACAGGGGAAGGTATAATTCACCCCTCCACTTT. Translated, it gives CAISENRGRYNSPLHF.

About this clone itself: The junction differs from germline at one of its ends, possibly a read error. The chain joins TRBV7-7 to TRBJ2-1; 7 bases map to TRBD1. This CDR3 is built from 13 residues. The germline V gene encodes CDR1 SSHAT and CDR2 FNYEAQ (reference sequence). CDR3 region: CASSLGGRYEQFF. As DNA, the CDR3 is TGTGCTAGCAGCCTAGGGGGCCGGTATGAGCAGTTCTTC.

To note about this clone: Lacking the conserved final phenylalanine or tryptophan, this CDR3 likely reflects a read error. No DNA is shown, since the ends of the CDR3 on it are uncertain; the CDR3 is the one TCRdb lists. This chain connects TRBV10-3 to TRBJ1-1; the table's D call, TRBD1, has no DNA check behind it. The CDR3 length is 11 residues, termini included. CDR1 ENHRY and CDR2 SYGVKD come from the germline V gene. This CDR3 is CAISHGQGVTL.

The table lists this clone with a count of one. The gene calls are TRBV27 and TRBJ2-7, with unresolved D. Trimming cost V 6 bases and J 5 bases, with 14 bases left between them. The CDR3 extends over 13 amino acids. Germline CDR1 and CDR2: MNHEY and SMNVEV (reference sequence). The CDR3 DNA is TGTGCCAGCAGCTACAGTGGATGGCACGAGCAGTACTTC. It translates to CASSYSGWHEQYF.

The gene calls are TRBV27 and TRBJ1-1, with D hard to call. This CDR3 has 18 amino acids. The V gene lost 1 base and the J gene lost 1 base, with 19 bases spanning the gap. Germline V CDR1 and CDR2: MNHEY, SMNVEV (reference sequence). The CDR3 protein is CASSLWASGNRRNTEAFF. The DNA of the CDR3 is TGTGCCAGCAGTTTATGGGCCAGCGGGAACCGCAGGAACACTGAAGCTTTCTTT.

This chain uses TRBV24-1 with TRBJ2-2; a possible D gene is TRBD2 (5 bases). The CDR3 is 15 residues long. Trimming took off 5 bases at V and 0 bases at J, with 9 bases between the two ends. Germline CDR1 KGHDR, CDR2 SFDVKD. The CDR3 DNA sequence: TGTGCCACCAGTGGGCACGGGACGAACACCGGGGAGCTGTTTTTT. Its protein product is CATSGHGTNTGELFF.

This chain connects TRBV19 to TRBJ1-5, with D possibly being TRBD1 (6 bases). CDR3 length equals 13 residues. Between the trimmed V and J ends, which lost 9 bases and 6 bases, there was a span of 15 bases. Germline assignment: CDR1 LNHDA and CDR2 SQIVND (reference sequence). The CDR3 reads CASHTGTAQPQHF. The CDR3 bases are TGTGCCAGCCACACAGGGACCGCTCAGCCCCAGCATTTT.

This chain uses TRBV4-3 with TRBJ2-5; 8 nucleotides match TRBD2. V dropped 3 bases and J dropped 2; count of bases not matched to a gene: 8. CDR3 length equals 16 residues. Germline assignment: CDR1 LGHNA and CDR2 YSLEER. Written as DNA, the CDR3 is TGCGCCAGCAGCCAGTACTCCGGGACTAGACAAGAGACCCAGTACTTC. Encoded protein: CASSQYSGTRQETQYF.

The gene calls are TRBV10-1 and TRBJ1-1; D is possibly TRBD1 (6 bases). V dropped 1 base and J dropped 4 bases, with 16 bases sitting between them. CDR3 length: 16 residues. Germline CDR1 reads WNHNN; CDR2 reads SYGVQD (reference sequence). CDR3 nucleotides: TGCGCCAGCAGTGAGTTCCGAGGGGGAAGGAGCACTGAAGCTTTCTTT. This gives the protein CASSEFRGGRSTEAFF.